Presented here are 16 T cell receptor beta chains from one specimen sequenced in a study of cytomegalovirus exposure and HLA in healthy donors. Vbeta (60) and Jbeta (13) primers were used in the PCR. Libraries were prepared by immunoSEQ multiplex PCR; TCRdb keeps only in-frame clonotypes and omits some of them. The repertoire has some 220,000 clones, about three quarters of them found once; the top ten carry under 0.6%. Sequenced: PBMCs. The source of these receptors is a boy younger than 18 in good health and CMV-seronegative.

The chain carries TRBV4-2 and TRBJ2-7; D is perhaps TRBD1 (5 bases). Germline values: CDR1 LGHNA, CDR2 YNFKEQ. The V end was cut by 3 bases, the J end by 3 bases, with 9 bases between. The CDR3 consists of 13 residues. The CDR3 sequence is CASSHLQGYEQYF. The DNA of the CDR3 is TGTGCCAGCAGCCATCTTCAGGGCTACGAGCAGTACTTC.

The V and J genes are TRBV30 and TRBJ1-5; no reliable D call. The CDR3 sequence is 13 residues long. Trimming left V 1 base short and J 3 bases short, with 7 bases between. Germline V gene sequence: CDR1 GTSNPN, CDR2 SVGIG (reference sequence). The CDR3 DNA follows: TGTGCCTGGAGTGGACACGCCAATCAGCCCCAGCATTTT. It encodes CAWSGHANQPQHF.

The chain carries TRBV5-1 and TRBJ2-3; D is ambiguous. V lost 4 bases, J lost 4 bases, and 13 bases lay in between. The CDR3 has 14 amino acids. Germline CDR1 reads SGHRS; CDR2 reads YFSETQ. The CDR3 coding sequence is TGCGCCAGCAGCCGCGACACCGTGGCAGATACGCAGTATTTT. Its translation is CASSRDTVADTQYF.

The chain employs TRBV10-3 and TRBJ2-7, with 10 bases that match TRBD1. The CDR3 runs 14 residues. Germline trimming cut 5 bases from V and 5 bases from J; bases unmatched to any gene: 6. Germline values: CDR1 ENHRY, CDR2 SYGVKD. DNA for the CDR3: TGTGCCATCAGTAGCCGGGACAGGGGCAACGAGCAGTACTTC. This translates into CAISSRDRGNEQYF.

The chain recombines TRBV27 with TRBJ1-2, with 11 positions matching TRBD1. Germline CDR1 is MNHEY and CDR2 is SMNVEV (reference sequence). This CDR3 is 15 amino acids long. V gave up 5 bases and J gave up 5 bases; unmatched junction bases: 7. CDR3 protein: CASSPRTGGNYGYTF. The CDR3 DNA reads TGTGCCAGCAGTCCCCGGACAGGGGGCAATTATGGCTACACCTTC.

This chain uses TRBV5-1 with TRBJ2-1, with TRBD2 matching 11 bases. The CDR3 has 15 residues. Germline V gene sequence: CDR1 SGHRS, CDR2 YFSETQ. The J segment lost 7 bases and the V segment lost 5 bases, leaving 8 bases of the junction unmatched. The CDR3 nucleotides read TGCGCCAGCAGTGTCGGTAGCGGGGGGGCTAATGAGCAGTTCTTC. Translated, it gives CASSVGSGGANEQFF.

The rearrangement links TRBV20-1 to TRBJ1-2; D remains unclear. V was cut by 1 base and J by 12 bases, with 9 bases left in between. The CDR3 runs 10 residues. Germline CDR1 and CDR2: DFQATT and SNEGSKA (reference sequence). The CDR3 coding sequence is TGCAGTGCTAGAGCAGTCCTAGACACCTTC. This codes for CSARAVLDTF.

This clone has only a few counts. In nucleotides, the CDR3 is TGTGCCAGCAGTTACTCACAGGACCAGAACTATGGCTACACCTTC. Translating gives CASSYSQDQNYGYTF. The V gene is TRBV6-5, the J gene TRBJ1-2, with D possibly TRBD1 on 5 matching bases. Germline CDR1 is MNHEY and CDR2 is SVGAGI. V was shortened by 0 bases and J by 2 bases, with 10 bases between the two germline ends. This CDR3 contains 15 residues.

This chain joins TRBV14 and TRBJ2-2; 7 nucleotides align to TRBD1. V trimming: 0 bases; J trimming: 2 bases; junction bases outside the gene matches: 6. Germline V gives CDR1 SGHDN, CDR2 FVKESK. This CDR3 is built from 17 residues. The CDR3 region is CASSQDRRQGNTGELFF. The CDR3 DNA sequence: TGTGCCAGCAGCCAAGATAGGAGACAGGGCAACACCGGGGAGCTGTTTTTT.

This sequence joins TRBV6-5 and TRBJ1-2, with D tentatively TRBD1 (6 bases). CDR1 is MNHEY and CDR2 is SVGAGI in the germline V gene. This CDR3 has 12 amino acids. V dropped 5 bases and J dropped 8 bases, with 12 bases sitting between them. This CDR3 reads CASSLRGGGYTF. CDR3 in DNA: TGTGCCAGCAGTCTGAGGGGGGGAGGCTACACCTTC.

CDR3 DNA sequence: TGTGCCACCAGCCTACAGGGAAGCGGGGATGAAAAACTGTTTTTT. It specifies CATSLQGSGDEKLFF. This chain links TRBV15 with TRBJ1-4; maybe TRBD1 (6 bases). V lost 5 bases, J lost 6 bases, and 16 bases lay in between. The CDR3 is made up of 15 amino acids. The germline gives CDR1 LNHNV, CDR2 YYDKDF (reference sequence).

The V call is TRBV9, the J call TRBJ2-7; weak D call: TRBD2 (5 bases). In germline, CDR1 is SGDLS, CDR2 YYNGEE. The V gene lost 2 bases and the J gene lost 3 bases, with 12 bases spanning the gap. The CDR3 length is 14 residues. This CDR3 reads CASSVGHAGYEQYF. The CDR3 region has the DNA TGTGCCAGCAGCGTGGGCCACGCGGGCTACGAGCAGTACTTC. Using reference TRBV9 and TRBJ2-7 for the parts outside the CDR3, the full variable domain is DSGVTQTPKHLITATGQRVTLRCSPRSGDLSVYWYQQSLDQGLQFLIQYYNGEERAKGNILERFSAQQFPDLHSELNLSSLELGDSALYFCASSVGHAGYEQYFGPGTRLTVT.

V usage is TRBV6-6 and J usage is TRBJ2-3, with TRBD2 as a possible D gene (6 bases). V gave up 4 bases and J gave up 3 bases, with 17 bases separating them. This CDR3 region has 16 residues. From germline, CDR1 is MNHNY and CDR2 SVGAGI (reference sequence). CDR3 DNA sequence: TGTGCCAGCAGTTCCCCCGCAGGGCGGGAAACAGATACGCAGTATTTT. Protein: CASSSPAGRETDTQYF.

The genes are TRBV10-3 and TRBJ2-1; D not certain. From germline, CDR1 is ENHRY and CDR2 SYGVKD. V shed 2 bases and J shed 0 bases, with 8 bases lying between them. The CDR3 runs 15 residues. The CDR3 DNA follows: TGTGCCATCAGTGAGCGAGAAAGCTCCTACAATGAGCAGTTCTTC. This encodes CAISERESSYNEQFF.

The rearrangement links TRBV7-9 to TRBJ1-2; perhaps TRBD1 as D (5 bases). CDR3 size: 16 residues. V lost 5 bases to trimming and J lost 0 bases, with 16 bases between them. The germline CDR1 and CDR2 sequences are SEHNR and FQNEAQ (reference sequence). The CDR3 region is CASSPTGYRTNYGYTF. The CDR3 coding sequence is TGTGCCAGCAGCCCTACAGGCTACCGAACTAACTATGGCTACACCTTC.

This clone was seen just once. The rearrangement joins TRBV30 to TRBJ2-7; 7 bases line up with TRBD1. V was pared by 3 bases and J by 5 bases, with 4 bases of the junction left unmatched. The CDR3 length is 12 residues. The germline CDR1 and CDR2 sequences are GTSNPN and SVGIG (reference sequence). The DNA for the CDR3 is TGTGCCTGGAGCAGGGGGTTCGACGAGCAGTACTTC. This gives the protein CAWSRGFDEQYF. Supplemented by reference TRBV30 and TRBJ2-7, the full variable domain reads SQTIHQWPATLVQPVGSPLSLECTVEGTSNPNLYWYRQAAGRGLQLLFYSVGIGQISSEVPQNLSASRPQDRQFILSSKKLLLSDSGFYLCAWSRGFDEQYFGPGTRLTVT.